This TCR beta chain originates from a study of cytomegalovirus exposure and HLA in healthy donors. Study in general: There were fewer than 130 million unique TCR beta sequences, drawn from approximately 180 million T cells, in an earlier analysis. Findings and caveats of the study: Apart from CMV serostatus, no immune exposure information was available. Follow-up analysis seemed to connect common viral pathogens with several of the most significant clusters identified.

The donors (healthy individuals) were bone marrow donors. After removal of 4 bases from V and 8 bases from J, the junction contained 2 bases not matched to a gene. The germline CDR1 and CDR2 sequences are LGHNA and YNFKEQ. This CDR3 comprises 12 residues. Of note for this clone: The antigen remains undetermined.

PCR primers comprised 60 Vbeta and 13 Jbeta primers. Generated by immunoSEQ multiplex PCR, the TCRdb table keeps only in-frame clones and is missing some. This sample lists about 140,000 clones; its ten largest clones have more than 0.8%. The receptor's source is a male donor in good health and CMV-seronegative. The sequencing sample was made of PBMCs. The chain joins TRBV4-2 to TRBJ2-3; 8 nucleotides align to TRBD2. The CDR3 DNA follows: TGTGCCAGCAGCCCTGCGGGAGGTACGCAGTATTTT. It encodes CASSPAGGTQYF.